This note documents a single TCR beta chain sequence. Antigen: not known. The sample is drawn from a study of T cell responses to AZD1222 COVID-19 vaccine. About the research overall: Second doses that came at about 4 or about 12 weeks were put together. Points from the study as a whole: Reportedly, nearly half of unique spike TCRs recognized epitopes outside B.1.351/B.1.1.7 mutations.

The CDR3 sequence is 15 residues long. Per germline, CDR1 SGHNT and CDR2 YYREEE (reference sequence). V was trimmed by 4 bases and J by 4 bases, leaving 17 bases between them. Clones were sequenced by immunoSEQ multiplex PCR, and TCRdb holds only the in-frame ones, with some missing. Among 120,000 to 150,000 clones listed, approximately 94% were seen once. This sequence joins TRBV5-4 and TRBJ1-1, with D maybe TRBD1 (5 bases). This TCR was sampled from an adult in good health. The material was peripheral blood, obtained on day 0 of AZD1222 vaccination. The CDR3 DNA sequence: TGTGCCAGCAGCCTCCGGGGCACCCGCGGCACTGAAGCTTTCTTT. Translated: CASSLRGTRGTEAFF.